This T cell receptor beta chain was sequenced during a study of blood T cell repertoires in COVID-19. For the study at large: Whether acute or convalescent, the COVID-19 samples came from the United States, Italy and Spain. From T cells, B-cell-depleted T cells, or PBMCs came the material, which was cDNA or gDNA.

Study processing details: For nucleated cells, counts were estimated from reference gene primer amplification. Method: immunoSEQ multiplex PCR; TCRdb's copy keeps in-frame clones and lacks some. The D gene and trimming were derived from the DNA, and the V and J assignments and clone size from that table. The sample records about 230,000 clones, about 85% being singletons. The TCR comes from a man between 35 and 55 years old with acute or convalescent COVID-19. Source material: peripheral blood.

The CDR3 nucleotides are TGTGCCAGCAGCCTCCGGACAGGGGGCTCGGAAAAACTGTTTTTT. It codes for CASSLRTGGSEKLFF. The chain couples TRBV9 to TRBJ1-4; TRBD1 agrees at 11 bases. In germline, CDR1 is SGDLS, CDR2 YYNGEE. This CDR3 is 15 amino acids long. The J segment lost 8 bases and the V segment lost 4 bases, leaving 7 bases of the junction unmatched. Together with reference TRBV9 and TRBJ1-4, the CDR3 gives the full variable domain: DSGVTQTPKHLITATGQRVTLRCSPRSGDLSVYWYQQSLDQGLQFLIQYYNGEERAKGNILERFSAQQFPDLHSELNLSSLELGDSALYFCASSLRTGGSEKLFFGSGTQLSVL.